These T cell receptor beta chains were read from a single sample in a study of CD8 T cells in Susac syndrome. Each CDR3 protein gets one entry after TCRdb re-called the immunoSEQ multiplex PCR reads with MiXCR. Among about 66,000 distinct CDR3 sequences listed, about 94% were seen once. Sequenced: CD8+ T cells from PBMCs. These receptors came from a human donor with multiple sclerosis. Each CDR3 is given with its conserved first and last residue. Fields, in order: clone size, V gene, D gene, CDR3 length, J gene, CDR3 DNA, CDR3 protein. D genes are given only for firm matches. Rows give clone size only sometimes, using once, few, many, or a class for an expanded clone.

>.|TRBV5-4|TRBD2|14|TRBJ2-3
TGTGCCAGCAGAACCGGGACTAGCATAGATACGCAGTATTTT
CASRTGTSIDTQYF
>once|TRBV27|.|18|TRBJ2-7
TGTGCCAGCAGTTTACGCCTTATTGACGGGGTAGGACATAACGAGCAGTACTTC
CASSLRLIDGVGHNEQYF
>.|TRBV12-3/TRBV12-4|.|15|TRBJ2-5
TGTGCCAGCAGTTTAGCACTAGCCGCACGGGAGACCCAGTACTTC
CASSLALAARETQYF
>once|TRBV30|.|13|TRBJ2-7
TGTGCCTGGAGTGTAGGTCAAATATACGAGCAGTACTTC
CAWSVGQIYEQYF
>once|TRBV13|TRBD1|15|TRBJ2-7
TGTGCCAGCAGCTTAGGCTCACAGGGGGCCTACGAGCAGTACTTC
CASSLGSQGAYEQYF
>.|TRBV5-1|.|15|TRBJ2-1
TGCGCCAGCAGCTTGGTCTCGGGGTCCTACAATGAGCAGTTCTTC
CASSLVSGSYNEQFF
>.|TRBV27|.|13|TRBJ2-7
TGTGCCAGCAGTTTAATGGGCTCCTACGAGCAGTACTTC
CASSLMGSYEQYF
>once|TRBV28|.|15|TRBJ2-1
TGTGCCAGCAGTTTACCCACGGACTACACCGATGAGCAGTTCTTC
CASSLPTDYTDEQFF
>once|TRBV27|.|13|TRBJ2-5
TGTGCCAGCAGCCCCCGGGACTCGGGGACCCAGTACTTC
CASSPRDSGTQYF
>.|TRBV27|.|14|TRBJ2-7
TGTGCCAGCAGTTTAATGTGGGGAAATGACGAGCAGTACTTC
CASSLMWGNDEQYF
>.|TRBV3-1|.|17|TRBJ2-3
TGTGCCAGCAGCCAAGAGATCGGTGGAGCTAGCACAGATACGCAGTATTTT
CASSQEIGGASTDTQYF
>.|TRBV24-1|.|20|TRBJ2-1
TGTGCCACCAGTGATTTTCGACACGCGGGACCGTCCAGCTCCTACAATGAGCAGTTCTTC
CATSDFRHAGPSSSYNEQFF
>.|TRBV24-1|.|12|TRBJ1-5
TGTGCCACCAGCCTCCGGAATCAGCCCCAGCATTTT
CATSLRNQPQHF
>.|TRBV7-9|.|13|TRBJ2-3
TGTGCCAGCAGCTCGGACAGAACAGATACGCAGTATTTT
CASSSDRTDTQYF
>.|TRBV9|TRBD2|16|TRBJ2-5
TGTGCCAGCAGCGTAGGCCTAGCGGACACCCAAGAGACCCAGTACTTC
CASSVGLADTQETQYF
>.|TRBV28|.|14|TRBJ2-3
TGTGCCAGCAGCCTTGGGCAGGGCACAGATACGCAGTATTTT
CASSLGQGTDTQYF
>.|TRBV20-1|.|13|TRBJ1-1
TGCAGTGCTAGAGATCCCGTGCCTAATGAAGCTTTCTTT
CSARDPVPNEAFF
>.|TRBV14|TRBD1|19|TRBJ1-1
TGTGCCAGCAGCCAAGATCAAGGGGCCAGGGGGGACATGAACACTGAAGCTTTCTTT
CASSQDQGARGDMNTEAFF
>.|TRBV20-1|.|14|TRBJ1-3
TGCAGTGCCAGACAGACAGGCTCTGGAAACACCATATATTTT
CSARQTGSGNTIYF
>.|TRBV7-9|.|14|TRBJ1-2
TGTGCCAGCAGCTTAAACCCTAAGATCTATGGCTACACCTTC
CASSLNPKIYGYTF
>.|TRBV28|.|15|TRBJ2-7
TGTGCCAGCAGAACGGGCCCTACCTTAATATACGAGCAGTACTTC
CASRTGPTLIYEQYF
>.|TRBV7-9|.|16|TRBJ1-1
TGTGCCAGCAAGGGCCATGGAGGGGAGGGGAGGCCTGAAGCTTTCTTT
CASKGHGGEGRPEAFF
>.|TRBV27|.|15|TRBJ2-5
TGTGCCAGCAGCCTAGTACTATCAAGACAAGAGACCCAGTACTTC
CASSLVLSRQETQYF
>.|TRBV14|TRBD1|15|TRBJ2-7
TGTGCCAGCAGCCAAGCACAGGGGGGAGCCTACGAGCAGTACTTC
CASSQAQGGAYEQYF
>.|TRBV7-9|.|13|TRBJ2-6
TGTGCCAGCAGTGGGTCCGAGGCCAACGTCCTGACTTTC
CASSGSEANVLTF
>.|TRBV6-4|.|13|TRBJ2-1
TGTGCCAGCAGCGGAGATGGGAACAATGAGCAGTTCTTC
CASSGDGNNEQFF
>once|TRBV7-9|TRBD2|15|TRBJ2-1
TGTGCCAGCAGCTTGATGACTAGCGGGTACAATGAGCAGTTCTTC
CASSLMTSGYNEQFF
>.|TRBV4-1|TRBD1|14|TRBJ2-7
TGCGCCAGCAGCCACGCCGGACAGGGGGACGAGCAGTACTTC
CASSHAGQGDEQYF
>.|TRBV27|.|15|TRBJ1-5
TGTGCCAGCAGTCCCGTATTGGGTAGCAATCAGCCCCAGCATTTT
CASSPVLGSNQPQHF
>.|TRBV2|.|13|TRBJ1-2
TGTGCCAGCACCCGGACTCCTCAGGGGGGCTACACCTTC
CASTRTPQGGYTF
>.|TRBV7-2|.|14|TRBJ2-7
TGTGCCAGCAGCTCAGACGCCACATCCTACGAGCAGTACTTC
CASSSDATSYEQYF
>.|TRBV7-9|.|13|TRBJ2-7
TGTGCCAGCAGTTTCCCAACGCGGCACGAGCAGTACTTC
CASSFPTRHEQYF
>.|TRBV29-1|TRBD1|12|TRBJ2-7
TGCAGCGCCAGAACAGGGGGCTACGAGCAGTACTTC
CSARTGGYEQYF
>.|TRBV27|.|14|TRBJ2-5
TGTGCCAGCAGTTTAGGGGGGTTTGGGGAGACCCAGTACTTC
CASSLGGFGETQYF
>.|TRBV5-1|TRBD1|13|TRBJ2-7
TGCGCCAGCAGCGGGGACAGACTCTACGAGCAGTACTTC
CASSGDRLYEQYF
>.|TRBV15|.|15|TRBJ2-7
TGTGCCACCAGCAGAGATGCGGGGGCATCGTACGAGCAGTACTTC
CATSRDAGASYEQYF
>.|TRBV30|.|13|TRBJ2-2
TGTGCCTGGAGTGTCGACGGCTCCGGGGAGCTGTTTTTT
CAWSVDGSGELFF
>once|TRBV14|.|11|TRBJ1-1
TGTGCCAGCCAAACGAACACTGAAGCTTTCTTT
CASQTNTEAFF
>.|TRBV28|TRBD1|17|TRBJ2-5
TGTGCCAGCAGCCGGGACAGGGGGAGGTCGTACCAAGAGACCCAGTACTTC
CASSRDRGRSYQETQYF
>.|TRBV6-6|TRBD2|15|TRBJ2-1
TGTGCCAGCAGACATCGGACTAGCGGGATGAATGAGCAGTTCTTC
CASRHRTSGMNEQFF
>.|TRBV11-2|.|13|TRBJ2-5
TGTGCCAGCAGAGCGCGGGGCGGGGAGACCCAGTACTTC
CASRARGGETQYF
>once|TRBV6-2/TRBV6-3|TRBD2|16|TRBJ2-1
TGTGCCAGCAGGCCTCTAGCGGGAGGGCCTTACAATGAGCAGTTCTTC
CASRPLAGGPYNEQFF
>.|TRBV9|TRBD2|17|TRBJ2-1
TGTGCCAGCAGCGTAGAGAGGGGACTAAATTCCTACAATGAGCAGTTCTTC
CASSVERGLNSYNEQFF
>.|TRBV14|.|15|TRBJ1-2
TGTGCCAGCAGCCAAGATCGGGGTCCCGGGGACGGCTACACCTTC
CASSQDRGPGDGYTF
>.|TRBV27|.|12|TRBJ2-5
TGTGCCAGCAAAGGGGACGGGGAGACCCAGTACTTC
CASKGDGETQYF